This T cell receptor (beta chain) originates from a study of human T cells and chemical hapten exposure. About the research overall: Alopecia areata, totalis or universalis affected patients who were mostly female.

The CDR3 spans 12 residues. V dropped 3 bases and J dropped 2 bases, with 6 bases sitting between them. Germline V gives CDR1 SQVTM, CDR2 ANQGSEA. TCRdb analysed the RACE reads with MiXCR anew, one entry per CDR3 protein. The sample holds tens of thousands of distinct CDR3 sequences, about 9% seen once. Described time point: patch test 1, 2 weeks after DPC sensitization. Regarding treatment: therapeutic diphenylcyclopropenone sensitization with weekly scalp DPC. Specimen: whole blood, collected in connection with sensitization to the hapten diphenylcyclopropenone (DPC). V is TRBV29-1 and J is TRBJ2-3; D unclear. This clonotype was sampled from a woman aged 40 to 50 with alopecia areata. Some clones in this sample may be carry-over from other donors' samples. The CDR3 is CSVESNTDTQYF. The CDR3 nucleotides read TGCAGCGTTGAGAGTAACACAGATACGCAGTATTTT.